This is a list of T cell receptor beta chains from one sample in a study of blood T cell repertoires in COVID-19. Sequencing was performed with immunoSEQ multiplex PCR; in TCRdb, only in-frame clones are kept and a portion is missing. The sample records more than 250,000 clones, 87% being singletons. Sequencing input: PBMCs or T cells enriched from blood (not recorded which). Source of these receptors: a woman in her twenties or thirties who had recovered from COVID-19. Each CDR3 is given with its conserved first and last residue. The order of the fields is CDR3 DNA, CDR3 protein, D gene, V gene, clone size, J gene. The D gene is left open where the match is weak. Clone size is stated in some rows and not others, as once, few, many or a class when expanded.

cdr3_nt: TGTGCCATCAGTGAGGGACTAGCGGGGGGTCAAGAGACCCAGTACTTC
cdr3_aa: CAISEGLAGGQETQYF
d_call: TRBD2
v_call: TRBV10-3
clone_size: .
j_call: TRBJ2-5

cdr3_nt: TGTGCCAGCAGCCTAACAGGGGAGAGCAATCAGCCCCAGCATTTT
cdr3_aa: CASSLTGESNQPQHF
d_call: TRBD1
v_call: TRBV7-9
clone_size: once
j_call: TRBJ1-5

cdr3_nt: TGTGCCAGCAGCTTCGGACAGTTGGATGGCTACACCTTC
cdr3_aa: CASSFGQLDGYTF
d_call: .
v_call: TRBV6-5
clone_size: .
j_call: TRBJ1-2

cdr3_nt: TGTGCCTGGAGTGTCGGAGGTTGGGGCTACACCTTC
cdr3_aa: CAWSVGGWGYTF
d_call: .
v_call: TRBV30
clone_size: .
j_call: TRBJ1-2

cdr3_nt: TGTGCCAGCAGTTCTAGCGGATTCACAGATACGCAGTATTTT
cdr3_aa: CASSSSGFTDTQYF
d_call: TRBD2
v_call: TRBV6-5
clone_size: .
j_call: TRBJ2-3

cdr3_nt: TGTGCCAGTACACTACGACAGGGAACCGGAAACACCATATATTTT
cdr3_aa: CASTLRQGTGNTIYF
d_call: TRBD1
v_call: TRBV19
clone_size: .
j_call: TRBJ1-3

cdr3_nt: TGTGCTAGTGGTTTGCCGGGGAATCAGCCCCAGCATTTT
cdr3_aa: CASGLPGNQPQHF
d_call: .
v_call: TRBV12-5
clone_size: .
j_call: TRBJ1-5

cdr3_nt: TGTGCCAGCACCGGAGGACAGCGAGGCTACACCTTC
cdr3_aa: CASTGGQRGYTF
d_call: .
v_call: TRBV2
clone_size: .
j_call: TRBJ1-2

cdr3_nt: TGTGCCAGCAGCTTGGCCCCCTTGGACAGAGCAATTAACTATGGCTACACCTTC
cdr3_aa: CASSLAPLDRAINYGYTF
d_call: .
v_call: TRBV5-5
clone_size: .
j_call: TRBJ1-2

cdr3_nt: TGTGCCATCAGTGACCCTCCCGGGGGGACGGGCACTGAAGCTTTCTTT
cdr3_aa: CAISDPPGGTGTEAFF
d_call: .
v_call: TRBV10-3
clone_size: .
j_call: TRBJ1-1

cdr3_nt: TGTGCCAGCAGCTTCCCAAACAGCAGCCACTCCTACAATGAGCAGTTCTTC
cdr3_aa: CASSFPNSSHSYNEQFF
d_call: .
v_call: TRBV11-2
clone_size: .
j_call: TRBJ2-1

cdr3_nt: TGCGCCAGCAGCTTGGTCGGCAGGCCCAATGAAAAACTGTTTTTT
cdr3_aa: CASSLVGRPNEKLFF
d_call: .
v_call: TRBV5-1
clone_size: .
j_call: TRBJ1-4

cdr3_nt: TGTGCCAGCAGCCCCTCACCTAGGGAGCAGTACTTC
cdr3_aa: CASSPSPREQYF
d_call: .
v_call: TRBV6-5
clone_size: .
j_call: TRBJ2-7

cdr3_nt: TGTGCCAGCAGCCCTTACCAGGGGCGGGATGGCTACACCTTC
cdr3_aa: CASSPYQGRDGYTF
d_call: .
v_call: TRBV5-4
clone_size: .
j_call: TRBJ1-2

cdr3_nt: TGTGCCAGCAGCGTAGCTTCGACAGACACAGATACGCAGTATTTT
cdr3_aa: CASSVASTDTDTQYF
d_call: .
v_call: TRBV9
clone_size: .
j_call: TRBJ2-3

cdr3_nt: TGTGCCAGCAGCCAAGTGAGGGGGCTCAATCAGCCCCAGCATTTT
cdr3_aa: CASSQVRGLNQPQHF
d_call: TRBD1
v_call: TRBV4-2
clone_size: .
j_call: TRBJ1-5

cdr3_nt: TGCGCCAGCAGCATTGGACAGGGGGAAAGTGAAAAACTGTTTTTT
cdr3_aa: CASSIGQGESEKLFF
d_call: TRBD1
v_call: TRBV5-1
clone_size: .
j_call: TRBJ1-4

cdr3_nt: TGTGCCAGCAGTCGGCCCCTCACAGGGGTTAATTCACCCCTCCACTTT
cdr3_aa: CASSRPLTGVNSPLHF
d_call: TRBD1
v_call: TRBV11-2
clone_size: .
j_call: TRBJ1-6

cdr3_nt: TGTGCCAGCAGTTATGGGGCTACCCTCGAGGGCTACACCTTC
cdr3_aa: CASSYGATLEGYTF
d_call: .
v_call: TRBV6-5
clone_size: .
j_call: TRBJ1-2

cdr3_nt: TGTGCCAGTAGTGGGCTTACGCGACAGGGGGCGGTGGATTATGGCTACACCTTC
cdr3_aa: CASSGLTRQGAVDYGYTF
d_call: TRBD1
v_call: TRBV19
clone_size: .
j_call: TRBJ1-2

cdr3_nt: TGTGCCAGCAGTTTAACGGATTCACCCCTCCACTTT
cdr3_aa: CASSLTDSPLHF
d_call: .
v_call: TRBV27
clone_size: .
j_call: TRBJ1-6

cdr3_nt: TGTGCCAGCAGTTTGCGGCTAGCGTTCTCAGATACGCAGTATTTT
cdr3_aa: CASSLRLAFSDTQYF
d_call: .
v_call: TRBV6-2/TRBV6-3
clone_size: .
j_call: TRBJ2-3

cdr3_nt: TGTGCCAGTACTCCAGGATGGGACAGGGCACTCACTGAAGCTTTCTTT
cdr3_aa: CASTPGWDRALTEAFF
d_call: TRBD1
v_call: TRBV19
clone_size: .
j_call: TRBJ1-1

cdr3_nt: TGTGCCAGCAGCCGGGACAGGGACACCGGGGAGCTGTTTTTT
cdr3_aa: CASSRDRDTGELFF
d_call: TRBD1
v_call: TRBV7-7
clone_size: .
j_call: TRBJ2-2

cdr3_nt: TGTGCCAGCAGCTTACGTCAAAGCCGTTGGCAGGCATTCTATGGCTACACCTTC
cdr3_aa: CASSLRQSRWQAFYGYTF
d_call: .
v_call: TRBV7-2
clone_size: .
j_call: TRBJ1-2

cdr3_nt: TGTGCCAGCAGCAGAGGGGACAGGGCCGACGAGCAGTACTTC
cdr3_aa: CASSRGDRADEQYF
d_call: TRBD1
v_call: TRBV13
clone_size: .
j_call: TRBJ2-7

cdr3_nt: TGTGCCAGCAGTCCCCAACCCCCAGGTTTCAATGGCTACACCTTC
cdr3_aa: CASSPQPPGFNGYTF
d_call: .
v_call: TRBV27
clone_size: once
j_call: TRBJ1-2

cdr3_nt: TGTGCCAGCGCACCCCTTGGGGCCACTTCCTATGGCTACACCTTC
cdr3_aa: CASAPLGATSYGYTF
d_call: .
v_call: TRBV7-9
clone_size: .
j_call: TRBJ1-2

cdr3_nt: TGCGCCAGCAGCTTGTATGAACAGGGCGGTAACACTGAAGCTTTCTTT
cdr3_aa: CASSLYEQGGNTEAFF
d_call: .
v_call: TRBV5-1
clone_size: .
j_call: TRBJ1-1

cdr3_nt: TGTGCCAGCAGTTATTGGCGGGGGCCCTCGAACACCGGGGAGCTGTTTTTT
cdr3_aa: CASSYWRGPSNTGELFF
d_call: .
v_call: TRBV6-2/TRBV6-3
clone_size: .
j_call: TRBJ2-2

cdr3_nt: TGTGCCAGCGCTCGCTCGGAGGGTGGACCCTACGAGCAGTACTTC
cdr3_aa: CASARSEGGPYEQYF
d_call: .
v_call: TRBV27
clone_size: .
j_call: TRBJ2-7